This T cell receptor (beta chain) was identified in a study of T cell repertoires in cytomegalovirus infection. Study-level information: Through public TCR beta signatures, both CMV infection and matching HLA type were indicated.

From the reads, TCRdb called clonotypes with MiXCR, one entry per CDR3 protein. The sample shows hundreds of thousands of distinct CDR3 sequences, around 35% of them seen only once. V was clipped by 3 bases and J by 3 bases; unmatched bases: 4. This CDR3 is 13 amino acids long. Germline assignment: CDR1 DFQATT and CDR2 SNEGSKA (reference sequence). The table lists this clonotype with a count of one. What it binds is not known. The TCR sequence derives from a human donor in good health (CMV status not recorded). Some clones in this sample may be carry-over from other donors' samples. V gene TRBV20-1 combines with J gene TRBJ1-1; TRBD1 matches 7 bases. The sample in question was cultured PBMCs, obtained from culture after CMV antigen stimulation. CDR3 sequence (DNA): TGCAGTGCTAGTCAGGGGGATGACACTGAAGCTTTCTTT. Protein sequence: CSASQGDDTEAFF.